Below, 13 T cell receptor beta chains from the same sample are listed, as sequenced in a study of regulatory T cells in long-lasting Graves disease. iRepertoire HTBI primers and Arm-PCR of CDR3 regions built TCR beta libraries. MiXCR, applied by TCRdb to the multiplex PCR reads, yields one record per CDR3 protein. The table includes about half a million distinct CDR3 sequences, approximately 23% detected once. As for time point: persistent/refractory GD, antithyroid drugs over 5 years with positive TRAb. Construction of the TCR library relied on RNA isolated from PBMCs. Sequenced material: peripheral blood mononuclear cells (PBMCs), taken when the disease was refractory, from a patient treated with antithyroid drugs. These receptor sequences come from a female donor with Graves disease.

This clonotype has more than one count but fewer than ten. The CDR3 protein is CATSSGRGNQPQHF. Here the CDR3 DNA reads TGTGCCACCAGCAGTGGACGGGGAAATCAGCCCCAGCATTTT. This chain links TRBV15 with TRBJ1-5, with unresolved D. Germline V gene data show CDR1 as LNHNV and CDR2 as YYDKDF (reference sequence). CDR3 size: 14 residues. Deletions cut 3 bases from V and 4 bases from J, with 10 bases between. Variable domain in full (rest from reference TRBV15 and TRBJ1-5): DAMVIQNPRYQVTQFGKPVTLSCSQTLNHNVMYWYQQKSSQAPKLLFHYYDKDFNNEADTPDNFQSRRPNTSFCFLDIRSPGLGDTAMYLCATSSGRGNQPQHFGDGTRLSIL.

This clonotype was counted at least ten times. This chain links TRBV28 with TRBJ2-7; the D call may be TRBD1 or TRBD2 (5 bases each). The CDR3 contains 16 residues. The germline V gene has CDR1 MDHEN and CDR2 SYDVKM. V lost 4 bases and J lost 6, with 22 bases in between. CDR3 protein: CASSSTWGTAPSEQYF. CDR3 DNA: TGTGCCAGCAGTTCAACGTGGGGGACCGCGCCTTCCGAGCAGTACTTC.

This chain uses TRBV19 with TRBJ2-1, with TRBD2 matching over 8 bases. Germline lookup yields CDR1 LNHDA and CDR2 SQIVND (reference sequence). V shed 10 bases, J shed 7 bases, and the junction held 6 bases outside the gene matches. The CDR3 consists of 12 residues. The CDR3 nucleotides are TGTGCCACGAGCGGGAGTGGGAATGAGCAGTTCTTC. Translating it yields CATSGSGNEQFF.

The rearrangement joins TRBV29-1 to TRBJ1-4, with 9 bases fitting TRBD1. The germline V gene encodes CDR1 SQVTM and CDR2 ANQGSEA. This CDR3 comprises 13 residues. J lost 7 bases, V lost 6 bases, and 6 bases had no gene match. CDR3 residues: CSVLPGQGEKLFF. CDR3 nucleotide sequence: TGCAGCGTCCTACCGGGACAGGGTGAAAAACTGTTTTTT.

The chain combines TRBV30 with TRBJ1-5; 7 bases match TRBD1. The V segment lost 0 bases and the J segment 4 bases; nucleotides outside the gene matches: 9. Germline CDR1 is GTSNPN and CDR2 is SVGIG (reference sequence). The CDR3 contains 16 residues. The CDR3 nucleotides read TGTGCCTGGAGTGTAGTGAGGGGGCGCGGTAATCAGCCCCAGCATTTT. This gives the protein CAWSVVRGRGNQPQHF.

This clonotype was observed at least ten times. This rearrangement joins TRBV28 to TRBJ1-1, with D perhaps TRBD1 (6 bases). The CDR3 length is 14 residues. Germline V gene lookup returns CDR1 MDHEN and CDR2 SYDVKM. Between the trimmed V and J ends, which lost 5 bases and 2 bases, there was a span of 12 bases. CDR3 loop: CASSKQGGNTEAFF. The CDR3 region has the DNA TGTGCCAGCAGTAAACAGGGTGGAAACACTGAAGCTTTCTTT.

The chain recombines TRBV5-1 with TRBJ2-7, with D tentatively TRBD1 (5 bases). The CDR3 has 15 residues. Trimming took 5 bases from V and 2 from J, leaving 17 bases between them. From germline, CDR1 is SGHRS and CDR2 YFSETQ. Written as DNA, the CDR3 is TGCGCCAGCAGTGGCCCTCGCGGACAAACCTACGAGCAGTACTTC. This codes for CASSGPRGQTYEQYF.

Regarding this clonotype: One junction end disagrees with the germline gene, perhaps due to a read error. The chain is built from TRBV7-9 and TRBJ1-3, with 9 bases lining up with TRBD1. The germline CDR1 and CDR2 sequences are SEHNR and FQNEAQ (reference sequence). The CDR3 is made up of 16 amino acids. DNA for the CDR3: TGTGCCGGCAGCTCACAGGGGGCCTACTCTGGAAACACCATATATTTT. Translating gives CAGSSQGAYSGNTIYF.

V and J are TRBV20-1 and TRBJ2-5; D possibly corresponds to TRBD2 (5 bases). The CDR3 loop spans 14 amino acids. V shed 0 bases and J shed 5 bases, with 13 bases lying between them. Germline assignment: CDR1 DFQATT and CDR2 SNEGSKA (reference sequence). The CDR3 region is CSAREVSGLETQYF. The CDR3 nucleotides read TGCAGTGCTAGAGAGGTTTCGGGGTTGGAGACCCAGTACTTC.

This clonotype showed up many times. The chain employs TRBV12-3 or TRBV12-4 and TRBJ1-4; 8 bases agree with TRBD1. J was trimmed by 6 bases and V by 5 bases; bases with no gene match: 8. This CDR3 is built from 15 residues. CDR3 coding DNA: TGTGCCAGCAGTCCCTGGACAGGGAAGGATGAAAAACTGTTTTTT. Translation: CASSPWTGKDEKLFF.

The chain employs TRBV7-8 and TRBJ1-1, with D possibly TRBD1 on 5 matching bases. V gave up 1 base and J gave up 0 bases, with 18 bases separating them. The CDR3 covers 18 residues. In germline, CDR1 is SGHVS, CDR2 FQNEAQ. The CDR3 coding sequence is TGTGCCAGCAGCTTAGGATACCGGGACCGACACATGAACACTGAAGCTTTCTTT. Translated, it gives CASSLGYRDRHMNTEAFF.

The DNA for the CDR3 is TGTGCCAGCAGCTTAGGGCTAGCGGGAGAAAGGGGTGAGCAGTTCTTC. Encoded protein: CASSLGLAGERGEQFF. V gene TRBV7-9 combines with J gene TRBJ2-1, with TRBD2 identical over 10 bases. V was clipped by 1 base and J by 9 bases; unmatched bases: 9. The CDR3 sequence is 16 residues long. CDR1 is SEHNR and CDR2 is FQNEAQ in the germline V gene (reference sequence).

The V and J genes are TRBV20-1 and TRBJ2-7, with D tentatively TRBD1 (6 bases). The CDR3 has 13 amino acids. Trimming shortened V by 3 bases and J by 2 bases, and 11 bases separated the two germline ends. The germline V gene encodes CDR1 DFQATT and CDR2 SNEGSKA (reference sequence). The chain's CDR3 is CSASLDSPYEQYF. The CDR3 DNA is TGCAGTGCTAGTCTGGACAGTCCCTACGAGCAGTACTTC.